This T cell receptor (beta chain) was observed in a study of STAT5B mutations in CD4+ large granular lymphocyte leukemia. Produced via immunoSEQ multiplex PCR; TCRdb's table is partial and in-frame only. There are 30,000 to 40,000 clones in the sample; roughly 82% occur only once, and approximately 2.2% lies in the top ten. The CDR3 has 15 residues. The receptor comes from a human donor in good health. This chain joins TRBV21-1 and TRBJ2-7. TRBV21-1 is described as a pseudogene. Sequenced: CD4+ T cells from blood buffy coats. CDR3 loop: CATPQHAGHSYEQYF. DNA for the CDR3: TGTGCCACCCCCCAACACGCGGGACATTCCTACGAGCAGTACTTC.